This entry features one T cell receptor beta chain sequence. Its antigen is still unknown. Between the trimmed V and J ends, which lost 3 bases and 3 bases, there was a span of 9 bases. The CDR3 spans 14 residues. Germline CDR1 and CDR2: MGHRA and YSYEKL. This specimen comes from a study of T cell responses to AZD1222 COVID-19 vaccine. The wider study: Pooled together were second doses at about 4 or about 12 weeks. Overall study results and limits: Repertoire sampling was restricted to post-peak T cell response timepoints. There were mostly white British donors and more females than males, and clonal diversity was possibly underestimated. A reported finding is that nearly half of spike-specific TCRs target unmutated variant regions.

Profiled with immunoSEQ multiplex PCR; TCRdb holds only in-frame clones, not every one. The sample lists about 150,000 clones, roughly 90% seen once, with 1.5% to 2% in the top ten. The material was peripheral blood, obtained on day 0 of AZD1222 vaccination. The sequence was collected from an adult in good health. The V gene is TRBV4-1, the J gene TRBJ1-5, with D hard to call. The CDR3 protein is CASSQIQLNQPQHF. The CDR3 DNA is TGCGCCAGCAGCCAGATACAGCTCAATCAGCCCCAGCATTTT.